A selection of T cell receptor beta chains follows, all from one sample in a study of CD8+ T cells in alopecia areata. Profiling relied on immunoSEQ multiplex PCR, and the TCRdb table lists in-frame clones only, not all of them. The sample holds 140,000 to 150,000 clones, about 47% seen once. The sequencing here drew on CD4+ T cells sorted from blood, taken at week 0. These receptor sequences come from a human donor with alopecia areata. The CDR3 runs from the conserved cysteine through the conserved F or W. The D gene is left open where the match is weak. Clone size, where shown, is once, few, many, or a class for clones that have expanded.

v_gene	d_gene	abundance	j_gene	CDR3nt	CDR3aa
TRBV19	.	many	TRBJ2-1	TGTGCCAGTAGTTCCCAGGGGAGCTCCTACAATGAGCAGTTCTTC	CASSSQGSSYNEQFF
TRBV30	.	.	TRBJ1-2	TGTGCCTGGAGTGTATCGGATCCCGGTGGCTACACCTTC	CAWSVSDPGGYTF
TRBV25-1	.	.	TRBJ2-5	TGTGCCAGCAGTGACGCGCGGGTGGTTTGGCAAGAGACCCAGTACTTC	CASSDARVVWQETQYF
TRBV25-1	.	.	TRBJ1-1	TGTGCCAGCAGTGGGTGGGGGGGCAGTACTGAAGCTTTCTTT	CASSGWGGSTEAFF
TRBV10-3	TRBD1	few	TRBJ1-4	TGTGCCACTAAGGGACAGGGACCGGAAAAACTGTTTTTT	CATKGQGPEKLFF
TRBV4-3	.	.	TRBJ2-7	TGCGCCAGCAGCCAAGAAGTAGGCTACGAGCAGTACTTC	CASSQEVGYEQYF
TRBV11-2	.	.	TRBJ2-5	TGTGCCAGCAGCTTGCAGGGGGGGGGAGAGACCCAGTACTTC	CASSLQGGGETQYF
TRBV10-3	.	.	TRBJ2-7	TGTGCCATCAGCGCAGGGATAGAGCAGTACTTC	CAISAGIEQYF
TRBV4-2	.	.	TRBJ1-5	TGTGCCAGCAGCCAAGATCAGACCAGTCATCAGCCCCAGCATTTT	CASSQDQTSHQPQHF
TRBV4-1	.	few	TRBJ1-1	TGCGCCAGCAGCAGGGACCCGAACACTGAAGCTTTCTTT	CASSRDPNTEAFF
TRBV27	.	many	TRBJ2-1	TGTGCCAGCAGCTGGCTAGCCCCAGATGAGCAGTTCTTC	CASSWLAPDEQFF
TRBV5-4	TRBD1	.	TRBJ2-5	TGTGCCAGCAGCACCCGGACAGGGCAAGAGACCCAGTACTTC	CASSTRTGQETQYF
TRBV29-1	.	.	TRBJ2-1	TGCAGCGTTGAAAGTAGGAGGAATGAGCAGTTCTTC	CSVESRRNEQFF
TRBV5-1	.	once	TRBJ1-5	TGCGCCAGCAGCCAGGGTTTCAATCAGCCCCAGCATTTT	CASSQGFNQPQHF
TRBV5-1	.	.	TRBJ2-1	TGCGCCAGCAGCTTGCAGACCGGGGACCCTGAGCAGTTCTTC	CASSLQTGDPEQFF
TRBV6-6	.	few	TRBJ2-4	TGTGCCAGCAGTTCGACCGTAGCCAAAAACATTCAGTACTTC	CASSSTVAKNIQYF
TRBV5-6	.	.	TRBJ2-1	TGTGCCAGCAGCTTTCGGCCCTACAATGAGCAGTTCTTC	CASSFRPYNEQFF
TRBV6-5	.	.	TRBJ2-3	TGTGCCAGCAGTTACGGACGGGACCCCACAGATACGCAGTATTTT	CASSYGRDPTDTQYF
TRBV29-1	TRBD1	few	TRBJ2-3	TGCAGCGTAGGACAGGGCCGAGCAGATACGCAGTATTTT	CSVGQGRADTQYF
TRBV29-1	.	.	TRBJ2-1	TGCAGCGTGGGACCGGGCTGGGATGAGCAGTTCTTC	CSVGPGWDEQFF
TRBV29-1	.	.	TRBJ2-7	TGCAGCGTTGCCTCTAGACAGGCCTCGGGGCAGTACTTC	CSVASRQASGQYF
TRBV29-1	.	.	TRBJ2-5	TGCAGCGTTGTTAGGGGAGAGACCCAGTACTTC	CSVVRGETQYF
TRBV29-1	TRBD1	.	TRBJ2-5	TGCAGCGTTGAACAAGACAGGGGCGAGACCCAGTACTTC	CSVEQDRGETQYF
TRBV29-1	.	once	TRBJ2-1	TGCAGCGCCCCGGACAGTTCCTACAATGAGCAGTTCTTC	CSAPDSSYNEQFF
TRBV10-3	TRBD1	.	TRBJ2-6	TGTGCCATCAGGACAGGGGAAGCTGGGGCCAACGTCCTGACTTTC	CAIRTGEAGANVLTF
TRBV29-1	.	.	TRBJ1-5	TGCAGCGGTCAGGACAGACCGAATCAGCCCCAGCATTTT	CSGQDRPNQPQHF
TRBV6-6	.	.	TRBJ2-7	TGTGCCAGCAGCCGGGCAGTGGAACCTTACGAGCAGTACTTC	CASSRAVEPYEQYF
TRBV18	TRBD2	.	TRBJ2-1	TGTGCCAGCTCACCACTGGCGGGAGGTAACAATGAGCAGTTCTTC	CASSPLAGGNNEQFF
TRBV7-2	TRBD1	few	TRBJ1-4	TGTGCCAGCAGCGCAGGGGGGACAGGAGGTGAAAAACTGTTTTTT	CASSAGGTGGEKLFF
TRBV2	.	.	TRBJ1-4	TGTGCCAGCAGTGTCGGCGGGGCATATGAAAAACTGTTTTTT	CASSVGGAYEKLFF
TRBV29-1	TRBD1	few	TRBJ2-5	TGCAGCGTAACAGGGGGCCAAGAGACCCAGTACTTC	CSVTGGQETQYF
TRBV30	.	.	TRBJ2-7	TGTGCCTGGAGATCGGCCTACGAGCAGTACTTC	CAWRSAYEQYF
TRBV7-2	.	.	TRBJ1-2	TGTGCCAGCGGTCTGGGAGGGCCAGGTGGCTACACCTTC	CASGLGGPGGYTF
TRBV9	.	.	TRBJ2-1	TGTGCCAGCAGTGCACGGTCAAACAATGAGCAGTTCTTC	CASSARSNNEQFF
TRBV14	.	few	TRBJ2-1	TGTGCCAGCAGCCAGTACAATGAGCAGTTCTTC	CASSQYNEQFF
TRBV29-1	.	.	TRBJ2-7	TGCAGCGTTGAAAAGGGAGGAGGATCCTACGAGCAGTACTTC	CSVEKGGGSYEQYF
TRBV11-2	TRBD1	.	TRBJ2-5	TGTGCCAGCAGCTTAGGGTGGACAGGGCAAGAGACCCAGTACTTC	CASSLGWTGQETQYF
TRBV29-1	.	.	TRBJ1-2	TGCAGCGCACGGGAGGGAGATGGCTACACCTTC	CSAREGDGYTF
TRBV15	TRBD1	.	TRBJ1-2	TGTGCCACCAGCATCCTTCCCGCCGGGACCAGGGGGGACTATGGCTACACCTTC	CATSILPAGTRGDYGYTF
TRBV2	TRBD2	few	TRBJ2-1	TGTGCCTCCCCCTCCGGGACTAAAACCAATGAGCAGTTCTTC	CASPSGTKTNEQFF
TRBV5-1	TRBD1	few	TRBJ1-1	TGCGCCAGCAGCTCGGAACAGGGGAGAACTGAAGCTTTCTTT	CASSSEQGRTEAFF
TRBV29-1	.	few	TRBJ2-5	TGCAGCGGCGAGATTTTGTACCAAGAGACCCAGTACTTC	CSGEILYQETQYF
TRBV29-1	TRBD2	.	TRBJ2-3	TGCAGCGTAGAACTAGCGGGAGGGCCGCGCACAGATACGCAGTATTTT	CSVELAGGPRTDTQYF